This is a list of T cell receptor beta chains from one sample in a study of T cell responses to AZD1222 COVID-19 vaccine. Data came from immunoSEQ multiplex PCR; TCRdb stores just in-frame clones and leaves some out. In the table there are 100,000 to 150,000 clones, around nine tenths of which are singletons. The sequencing here drew on peripheral blood, taken on day 0 of MenACWY control vaccination. These receptor sequences come from an adult in good health. CDR3s leave out the opening cysteine and the closing phenylalanine or tryptophan. Clone size is given for some rows only: seen once, a few or many times, or a class if the clone is expanded.

TRBJ2-2,TRBV6-2/TRBV6-3,NA,ASSYSGLAGVRTGELF
TRBJ1-1,TRBV3-1/TRBV3-2,NA,ASRPRVTGGKGTEAF
TRBJ1-5,TRBV19,few,ASSIQNNQPQH
TRBJ1-1,TRBV6-2/TRBV6-3,NA,ASSYVAEGGEAF
TRBJ2-7,TRBV6-1,NA,ASSEETSGY
TRBJ2-5,TRBV29-1,NA,SVPPGQGEETQY
TRBJ2-3,TRBV5-4,NA,ASSLSPSGGDTQY
TRBJ2-7,TRBV7-6,NA,ASSLMSGRSKSYEQY
TRBJ2-3,TRBV7-2,NA,ASSLGFREY
TRBJ2-2,TRBV4-1,NA,ASSQLDRGNTGELF
TRBJ2-1,TRBV7-3,NA,ASSPGLAGEQF
TRBJ2-1,TRBV19,NA,ASCCTSDEQF
TRBJ1-1,TRBV5-1,NA,ASSFKTNTEAF
TRBJ2-3,TRBV19,NA,ASTSRSRLAGGTQY
TRBJ1-1,TRBV20-1,NA,SASRAVGLNTEAF
TRBJ1-5,TRBV7-2,NA,ASSLVWINQPQH
TRBJ2-1,TRBV28,NA,ASSLDRNNEQF
TRBJ1-2,TRBV27,NA,ASSFSQGAGNYGYT
TRBJ2-7,TRBV5-5,NA,ASSLDPGQSYEQY
TRBJ1-3,TRBV7-2,NA,ASSSGRYRNTIY
TRBJ2-1,TRBV7-8,NA,ASSLEWTSGRPRNNEQF
TRBJ2-1,TRBV11-3,NA,ASSLDPGGFSEQF
TRBJ1-2,TRBV20-1,NA,SASAFGTAGNYGYT